This T cell receptor (beta chain) is from a study of T-cell reconstitution after alpha-beta-depleted transplantation in children. This clonotype was detected many times. The CDR3 has 13 amino acids. Germline CDR1 MNHNS, CDR2 SASEGT. Preparation of the TCRbeta library was carried out with unique molecular identifiers. In TCRdb, the PCR reads were re-called with MiXCR into one record per CDR3 protein. The sample holds hundreds of thousands of distinct CDR3 sequences; 16% are singletons and the top ten take over 0.95%. This receptor was taken from a human donor who donated a stem cell graft to a child with acute myeloid leukemia. Sequences were derived from PBMCs from the stem cell graft donor, sampled from the stem cell graft. This sequence joins TRBV6-1 and TRBJ2-7; 7 bases align to TRBD1. The CDR3 loop reads CASSERRQGRDCV. In nucleotides, the CDR3 is TGTGCCAGCAGTGAACGTAGACAGGGACGGGATTGCGTC.